Below are 27 T cell receptor beta chains sequenced from a single sample in a study of cytomegalovirus exposure and HLA in healthy donors. Data came from immunoSEQ multiplex PCR; TCRdb stores just in-frame clones and leaves some out. Of about 110,000 clones listed, about 86% were seen once; the top ten hold approximately 4%. Specimen: PBMCs. Source of these receptors: a woman aged 18-29 years in good health and CMV-seropositive.

The chain carries TRBV2 and TRBJ2-7, with TRBD2 matching over 8 bases. After removal of 8 bases from V and 4 bases from J, the junction contained 10 bases not matched to a gene. The CDR3 has 14 amino acids. Germline V CDR1 and CDR2: SNHLY, FYNNEI. DNA for the CDR3: TGTGCCAGCTCGGAAGCGGGGGATTTATACGAGCAGTACTTC. This codes for CASSEAGDLYEQYF.

The V call is TRBV5-1, the J call TRBJ2-5; 7 bases align to TRBD1. V shed 3 bases and J 2 bases; nucleotides not matched to a gene: 13. This CDR3 has 17 residues. Germline-derived CDR1 and CDR2 are SGHRS and YFSETQ. The DNA for the CDR3 is TGCGCCAGCAGCTCGCACCCGGGACAGACGTCTCAAGAGACCCAGTACTTC. Translation gives CASSSHPGQTSQETQYF.

The chain uses TRBV2 and TRBJ2-3; 8 bases are shared with TRBD1. Trimming removed 4 bases from V and 5 bases from J; junction bases left unmatched: 8. The CDR3 contains 15 residues. From germline, CDR1 is SNHLY and CDR2 FYNNEI. The CDR3 loop reads CASSGQGLGRDTQYF. In nucleotides, the CDR3 is TGTGCCAGCAGTGGACAGGGGCTGGGACGAGATACGCAGTATTTT. Drawing the rest from reference TRBV2 and TRBJ2-3, the complete variable domain is EPEVTQTPSHQVTQMGQEVILRCVPISNHLYFYWYRQILGQKVEFLVSFYNNEISEKSEIFDDQFSVERPDGSNFTLKIRSTKLEDSAMYFCASSGQGLGRDTQYFGPGTRLTVL.

The gene calls are TRBV5-1 and TRBJ2-7; 12 bases fit TRBD2. Germline values: CDR1 SGHRS, CDR2 YFSETQ. The CDR3 loop spans 15 amino acids. J lost 2 bases, V lost 2 bases, and 2 bases had no gene match. As DNA, the CDR3 is TGCGCCAGCAGCTTCGGACTAGCGGGGACCTACGAGCAGTACTTC. Its protein is CASSFGLAGTYEQYF.

V gene TRBV4-1 combines with J gene TRBJ2-7; D is perhaps TRBD1 (6 bases). Germline V lookup: CDR1 MGHRA, CDR2 YSYEKL. The CDR3 consists of 14 residues. Trimming cost V 1 base and J 4 bases, with 11 bases left between them. CDR3 sequence reads: CASSQAGQRYEQYF. DNA for the CDR3: TGCGCCAGCAGCCAAGCCGGACAGCGATACGAGCAGTACTTC.

The chain links TRBV9 to TRBJ1-1, with TRBD1 identical over 7 bases. Germline lookup yields CDR1 SGDLS and CDR2 YYNGEE. This CDR3 region has 14 residues. The ends lost 3 bases at V and 4 bases at J; junction bases unmatched: 6. CDR3 DNA: TGTGCCAGCAGCGCCGGGGACAGAACCACTGAAGCTTTCTTT. Amino acids: CASSAGDRTTEAFF.

The CDR3 is CASRIYSGEEFF. The CDR3 coding sequence is TGTGCCAGCAGAATTTACAGCGGGGAGGAGTTCTTC. The J gene is TRBJ2-1, the V gene TRBV6-5; the match to TRBD2 covers 7 bases. Germline V gene data show CDR1 as MNHEY and CDR2 as SVGAGI. The CDR3 length is 12 residues. V trimming: 6 bases; J trimming: 14 bases; junction bases outside the gene matches: 10.

This clone was counted a few times. The chain has TRBV9 and TRBJ2-7; 11 bases are shared with TRBD1. The CDR3 is 15 residues long. Per the germline V gene, CDR1 is SGDLS and CDR2 is YYNGEE. The V and J ends lost 3 bases and 3 bases, in that order; junction bases with no gene match: 5. The CDR3 reads CASSATGTGGYEQYF. CDR3 bases: TGTGCCAGCAGCGCCACCGGGACAGGGGGCTACGAGCAGTACTTC.

The chain uses TRBV7-8 and TRBJ2-3, with a weak D call TRBD2 (5 bases). The V end was cut by 2 bases, the J end by 6 bases, with 21 bases between. The CDR3 is made up of 17 amino acids. Germline V gives CDR1 SGHVS, CDR2 FQNEAQ. Here the CDR3 DNA reads TGTGCCAGCAGCTTACGCTCGGGTAGAAGGACGGGGGATACGCAGTATTTT. Protein: CASSLRSGRRTGDTQYF.

V and J are TRBV4-1 and TRBJ2-4, with D possibly matching TRBD2 (6 bases). CDR3 size: 19 residues. Trimming took 0 bases from V and 0 from J, leaving 18 bases between them. CDR1 and CDR2 (germline): MGHRA, YSYEKL. In nucleotides, the CDR3 is TGCGCCAGCAGCCAAGATCCCCAGGCGGGGCAACTAGCCAAAAACATTCAGTACTTC. As protein: CASSQDPQAGQLAKNIQYF.

The chain recombines TRBV11-2 with TRBJ1-2; D is possibly TRBD1 (5 bases). V lost 5 bases, J lost 4 bases, and 11 bases lay in between. Germline CDR1 SGHAT, CDR2 FQNNGV. The CDR3 is 13 residues long. CDR3 DNA sequence: TGTGCCAGCAGCACCAGGGTCGGCTATGGCTACACCTTC. This sequence encodes CASSTRVGYGYTF. Looking up the rest from reference TRBV11-2 and TRBJ1-2 gives the full variable domain: EAGVAQSPRYKIIEKRQSVAFWCNPISGHATLYWYQQILGQGPKLLIQFQNNGVVDDSQLPKDRFSAERLKGVDSTLKIQPAKLEDSAVYLCASSTRVGYGYTFGSGTRLTVV.

The chain links TRBV19 to TRBJ1-1, with D tentatively TRBD1 (5 bases). V was clipped by 5 bases and J by 5 bases, with 15 bases between them. There are 14 residues in the CDR3. Germline V lookup: CDR1 LNHDA, CDR2 SQIVND (reference sequence). The CDR3 nucleotides read TGTGCCAGTAGTCTCCGGGGGGGACCGACTGAAGCTTTCTTT. The encoded protein is CASSLRGGPTEAFF. The complete variable domain, with remaining parts taken from reference TRBV19 and TRBJ1-1, reads DGGITQSPKYLFRKEGQNVTLSCEQNLNHDAMYWYRQDPGQGLRLIYYSQIVNDFQKGDIAEGYSVSREKKESFPLTVTSAQKNPTAFYLCASSLRGGPTEAFFGQGTRLTVV.

DNA for the CDR3: TGTGCCAGCAGCTTATCAGAACTAGGGCAGAATCCATACTTC. Translated, it gives CASSLSELGQNPYF. J is TRBJ2-5 and V is TRBV7-9; TRBD2 is a possible D gene (5 bases). V was cut by 2 bases and J by 14 bases, with 21 bases left in between. The CDR3 totals 14 residues. CDR1 and CDR2 from the germline V gene are SEHNR and FQNEAQ (reference sequence).

The chain uses TRBV11-2 and TRBJ1-1; TRBD1 might be the D (5 bases). CDR1 is SGHAT, CDR2 FQNNGV, per germline. V dropped 4 bases and J dropped 7 bases, with 10 bases sitting between them. This CDR3 comprises 12 residues. The CDR3 DNA reads as TGTGCCAGCAGCTCCAGGAGGGGTGAAGCTTTCTTT. Its translation: CASSSRRGEAFF.

The chain recombines TRBV5-6 with TRBJ1-4; no reliable D call. Germline lookup yields CDR1 SGHDT and CDR2 YYEEEE. The CDR3 covers 14 residues. Trimming removed 3 bases at V and 5 bases at J, with 11 bases between. The DNA of the CDR3 is TGTGCCAGCAGCTCCACGGGGAACAATGAAAAACTGTTTTTT. The encoded protein is CASSSTGNNEKLFF.

In its sample, this clone was seen a few times. V and J are TRBV6-5 and TRBJ2-7, with D perhaps TRBD1 (6 bases). The germline CDR1 and CDR2 sequences are MNHEY and SVGAGI. Trimming removed 2 bases from V and 3 bases from J, with 8 bases in between. The CDR3 is 13 amino acids. The CDR3, as DNA: TGTGCCAGCAGTTACGCCAGGGGCTACGAGCAGTACTTC. Its protein is CASSYARGYEQYF.

The rearrangement joins TRBV10-1 to TRBJ2-2; TRBD2 matches at 7 bases. J gave up 0 bases and V 5 bases, and 6 bases lay outside the gene matches. Germline V gene sequence: CDR1 WNHNN, CDR2 SYGVQD (reference sequence). This CDR3 has 16 residues. The DNA of the CDR3 is TGCGCCAGCAGTACCCCTGGGGGGGCGAACACCGGGGAGCTGTTTTTT. Translating it yields CASSTPGGANTGELFF.

The chain uses TRBV5-1 and TRBJ1-1; the D gene is possibly TRBD1 (5 bases). Per the germline V gene, CDR1 is SGHRS and CDR2 is YFSETQ. Trimming took 5 bases from V and 3 from J, leaving 17 bases between them. The CDR3 sequence is 15 residues long. CDR3 residues: CASSSGDGLHTEAFF. The CDR3 DNA reads as TGCGCCAGCAGTTCGGGGGACGGCCTCCACACTGAAGCTTTCTTT.

The chain combines TRBV11-3 with TRBJ1-1; perhaps TRBD1 as D (6 bases). Deletions cut 5 bases from V and 0 bases from J, with 10 bases between. From germline, CDR1 is SGHNT and CDR2 YENEEA. This CDR3 is built from 14 residues. DNA for the CDR3: TGTGCCAGCAGCCTCGGGACATTGAACACTGAAGCTTTCTTT. Its translation: CASSLGTLNTEAFF.

The genes are TRBV10-3 and TRBJ1-6; 8 bases match TRBD1. V shed 6 bases and J 6 bases; nucleotides not matched to a gene: 4. There are 14 residues in the CDR3. Germline V gives CDR1 ENHRY, CDR2 SYGVKD. Here the CDR3 reads CAISYDRGNSPLHF. The CDR3 DNA follows: TGTGCCATCAGCTATGACAGGGGTAATTCACCCCTCCACTTT.

The chain couples TRBV7-9 to TRBJ2-7; possible D gene TRBD2, 5 bases. The V gene's germline CDR1 is SEHNR and CDR2 FQNEAQ (reference sequence). This CDR3 comprises 14 residues. Trimming shortened V by 5 bases and J by 2 bases, and 13 bases separated the two germline ends. The CDR3 spells CASSRRTDAYEQYF. The CDR3 coding sequence is TGTGCCAGCAGCCGACGGACTGACGCCTACGAGCAGTACTTC.

The chain couples TRBV4-1 to TRBJ1-1; D unclear. Trimming left V 1 base short and J 5 bases short, with 20 bases between. CDR1 is MGHRA and CDR2 is YSYEKL in the germline V gene. This CDR3 is 17 amino acids long. The CDR3 reads CASSQGRLEPERTEAFF. The CDR3 region has the DNA TGCGCCAGCAGCCAAGGAAGGCTTGAACCGGAGAGAACTGAAGCTTTCTTT.

The chain is built from TRBV5-4 and TRBJ2-1; possible D gene TRBD1, 6 bases. CDR3 length: 15 residues. The germline V and J ends were trimmed by 3 bases and 0 bases, with 10 bases remaining between them. Germline values: CDR1 SGHNT, CDR2 YYREEE (reference sequence). In DNA, the CDR3 is TGTGCCAGCAGCTGGGGGCAGAGCTCCTACAATGAGCAGTTCTTC. It specifies CASSWGQSSYNEQFF.

The V gene is TRBV18, the J gene TRBJ1-6; D may be TRBD1 (6 bases). The germline gives CDR1 KGHSH, CDR2 LQKENI. The CDR3 runs 18 residues. Trimming pared 1 base from V and 0 bases from J, leaving 13 bases between. The CDR3: CASSPQGGGSSYNSPLHF. The CDR3 coding sequence is TGTGCCAGCTCACCACAGGGGGGGGGTAGCTCCTATAATTCACCCCTCCACTTT.

This chain connects TRBV18 to TRBJ2-7; 8 positions agree with TRBD1. In germline, CDR1 is KGHSH, CDR2 LQKENI. The CDR3 runs to 15 residues. Trimming removed 3 bases from V and 1 base from J; junction bases left unmatched: 5. The CDR3 loop reads CASSPSGTGSYEQYF. In DNA form, the CDR3 reads TGTGCCAGCTCACCCTCCGGGACAGGTTCCTACGAGCAGTACTTC.

The chain couples TRBV6-5 to TRBJ2-7, with D possibly TRBD1 on 5 matching bases. Trimming left V 4 bases short and J 4 bases short, with 8 bases between. This CDR3 has 12 amino acids. Germline values: CDR1 MNHEY, CDR2 SVGAGI. The CDR3 spells CASSSQAYEQYF. The CDR3 nucleotides read TGTGCCAGCAGTTCACAGGCATACGAGCAGTACTTC.

The chain links TRBV19 to TRBJ1-5; 7 bases are shared with TRBD1. Germline CDR1 LNHDA, CDR2 SQIVND (reference sequence). V shed 7 bases, J shed 0 bases, and the junction held 6 bases outside the gene matches. CDR3 size: 15 residues. The CDR3, as DNA: TGTGCCAGTACCTATACAGGGGATAGCAATCAGCCCCAGCATTTT. This codes for CASTYTGDSNQPQHF.